This T cell receptor beta chain came from a study of T cells in localized non-small cell lung cancer. Whole-study findings and limits: Uninvolved adjacent lung had more T cell clonality than any other tissue, topping tumor. It remains possible that heterogeneity exists, since only one tumor region was sequenced. A median about 56 of the top 100 tumor clones appeared in adjacent lung.

V was shortened by 4 bases and J by 0 bases, with 15 bases between the two germline ends. The CDR3 covers 16 residues. In germline, CDR1 is MDHEN, CDR2 SYDVKM. Sequencing was performed with immunoSEQ multiplex PCR; in TCRdb, only in-frame clones are kept and a portion is missing. The sample carries some 37,000 clones, 75% to 90% recorded once. A remark on this clone: As yet, its antigen is unknown.

Material: peripheral blood, obtained before any cancer treatment. The chain recombines TRBV28 with TRBJ1-2; D not resolved. The sequence was collected from a woman aged 35-70 years with stage I lung adenocarcinoma. The CDR3 spells CASSSGLTVANYGYTF. The CDR3 DNA sequence: TGTGCCAGCAGTTCAGGTCTTACTGTAGCTAACTATGGCTACACCTTC.